This T cell receptor beta chain appears in the sequencing data of a study of lymphopenia after photon versus proton radiotherapy. Study-wide points: Post-nadir diversity loss with photons came from oligoclonal expansion, particularly CD8+ Temra cells. Photon-treated patients lost naive T cells and TCR diversity; proton-treated stayed stable.

Germline V gene lookup returns CDR1 SGHRS and CDR2 YFSETQ. V was clipped by 4 bases and J by 5 bases; unmatched bases: 12. The CDR3 has 15 residues. The repertoire was sequenced with immunoSEQ multiplex PCR; TCRdb's copy has only in-frame clones and lacks some. The sample has about 45,000 clones, over 75% seen once. As concerns this clone: Its antigen is unknown.

The receptor comes from a middle-aged man with gastric cancer. The chain is built from TRBV5-1 and TRBJ2-7, with 7 bases fitting TRBD1. The material sequenced was peripheral blood, taken from a patient treated with photon-based radiotherapy. CDR3 region: CASSTGQAGMDEQYF. CDR3 nucleotides: TGCGCCAGCAGCACCGGACAGGCCGGGATGGACGAGCAGTACTTC.